These T cell receptor beta chains were read from a single sample in a study of blood T cell repertoires in COVID-19. Here immunoSEQ multiplex PCR was the method, and the copy in TCRdb shows in-frame clones only, minus some. The data hold 300,000 to 350,000 clones, with roughly 90% observed a single time. The sample comprised PBMCs or T cells enriched from blood (not recorded which). The origin of the receptors is a woman aged 18-29 years with acute COVID-19. Both conserved end residues are part of each CDR3. D genes are given only for firm matches. Some rows mark clone size as missing; the rest say once, few, many or name a class of expanded clone.

D gene	V gene	clone size	J gene	CDR3 DNA	CDR3 protein
.	TRBV10-2	.	TRBJ2-1	TGCGCCAGCAGCGAGTCGGTCCTAGGGGTCAACAATGAGCAGTTCTTC	CASSESVLGVNNEQFF
.	TRBV7-8	.	TRBJ1-1	TGTGCCAGCAGCTTCAGGGTGTTGGTCACTGAAGCTTTCTTT	CASSFRVLVTEAFF
TRBD1	TRBV9	.	TRBJ1-6	TGTGCCAGCAGCGCCAGAGACAGGGATTCACCCCTCCACTTT	CASSARDRDSPLHF
.	TRBV7-6	.	TRBJ2-6	TGTGCCAGCAGCTTTCAACAGGTCGCTGGGGCCAACGTCCTGACTTTC	CASSFQQVAGANVLTF
TRBD1	TRBV2	.	TRBJ2-7	TGTGCCGGGGGACAGGCCTCCTACGAGCAGTACTTC	CAGGQASYEQYF
.	TRBV3-1/TRBV3-2	.	TRBJ1-3	TGTGCCAGCAGCAGGGGATCGTCAGGCAACACCATATATTTT	CASSRGSSGNTIYF
TRBD2	TRBV7-2	.	TRBJ2-1	TGTGCCAGCAGCTTAGCGTGGGGTAGCGGGGTCAATGAGCAGTTCTTC	CASSLAWGSGVNEQFF
.	TRBV6-5	once	TRBJ1-2	TGTGCCAGCACCTTATCCGGGACTGGTAACTATGGCTACACCTTC	CASTLSGTGNYGYTF
.	TRBV28	.	TRBJ2-3	TGTGCCAGCAGACCCGCCCGCGGCGGGACCACAGATACGCAGTATTTT	CASRPARGGTTDTQYF
.	TRBV5-5	.	TRBJ1-6	TGTGCCAGCAGCTTTAGCGGGGGCAGTAATTCACCCCTCCACTTT	CASSFSGGSNSPLHF
.	TRBV4-2	few	TRBJ1-2	TGTGCCACCTCAGGGTCGGACTATGGCTACACCTTC	CATSGSDYGYTF
.	TRBV4-1	.	TRBJ2-5	TGCGCCAGCAGCCAAGCCTGGACAGAACAAGAGACCCAGTACTTC	CASSQAWTEQETQYF
.	TRBV19	.	TRBJ1-5	TGTGCCAGTAGGTTTATAGGGGCTACGAATCAGCCCCAGCATTTT	CASRFIGATNQPQHF
TRBD1	TRBV30	.	TRBJ1-5	TGTGCCTGGACCCCGGGACAGGGGAATCAGCCCCAGCATTTT	CAWTPGQGNQPQHF
.	TRBV24-1	.	TRBJ2-2	TGTGCCACCTCAACCGGGGGGCCGAACACCGGGGAGCTGTTTTTT	CATSTGGPNTGELFF
TRBD2	TRBV19	.	TRBJ2-2	TGTGCCAGTAGTATAGACAGCGGGAGGGCCAGCGGGGAGCTGTTTTTT	CASSIDSGRASGELFF
.	TRBV3-1/TRBV3-2	.	TRBJ1-1	TGTGCCAGCAGCCTAAAGACGGGGGGCAGGGGCACTGAAGCTTTCTTT	CASSLKTGGRGTEAFF
.	TRBV5-1	.	TRBJ1-5	TGCGCCAGCAGCCCGGGTACACCGCATCAGCCCCAGCATTTT	CASSPGTPHQPQHF
.	TRBV5-6	.	TRBJ1-5	TGTGCCAGCAGCTTGATAGGGGCCACCAATCAGCCCCAGCATTTT	CASSLIGATNQPQHF
.	TRBV10-2	.	TRBJ1-5	TGCGCCAGCAGTGACGGTGAGCCCCGGCATTTT	CASSDGEPRHF
.	TRBV12-3/TRBV12-4	.	TRBJ2-3	TGTGCCAGCAAGGAGGGTTATACGCAGTATTTT	CASKEGYTQYF
.	TRBV5-4	.	TRBJ1-6	TGTGCCAGCAGCCGGGAGTATAATTCACCCCTCCACTTT	CASSREYNSPLHF
.	TRBV7-9	.	TRBJ1-2	TGTGCCAGCAGCCCCTTGCGGGGCACGGGCGGCTACACCTTC	CASSPLRGTGGYTF
.	TRBV28	few	TRBJ1-1	TGTGCCAGCAGTTTAATCGGGGGAATTGAAGCTTTCTTT	CASSLIGGIEAFF
.	TRBV12-3/TRBV12-4	few	TRBJ1-1	TGTGCCAGCAGTTTTAACTCCCCTCGTGAAGCTTTCTTT	CASSFNSPREAFF
.	TRBV9	.	TRBJ2-4	TGTGCCAGCAGCGGCGGGACTTCGAGCATTCAGTACTTC	CASSGGTSSIQYF
.	TRBV5-8	.	TRBJ1-5	TGTGCCAGCAGCTTGACAGCGGATCAGCCCCAGCATTTT	CASSLTADQPQHF
TRBD1	TRBV28	.	TRBJ1-5	TGTGCCAGCAGGAAGCCGGGACAGGGAACACAGCCCCAGCATTTT	CASRKPGQGTQPQHF
TRBD1	TRBV7-9	.	TRBJ1-1	TGTGCCAGCAGCCCGACGACAGGGGGCAAGATGAACACTGAAGCTTTCTTT	CASSPTTGGKMNTEAFF
TRBD1	TRBV28	.	TRBJ1-1	TGTGCCAGCAGTTTCCCCGGGACAGCCCGGAACACTGAAGCTTTCTTT	CASSFPGTARNTEAFF
.	TRBV12-3/TRBV12-4	once	TRBJ2-5	TGTGCCAGCAGTTGGACAGCCCAAGAGACCCAGTACTTC	CASSWTAQETQYF
TRBD1	TRBV19	.	TRBJ2-5	TGTGCCAGTACAGGGACCCCCCAGGGGGCCCAAGAGACCCAGTACTTC	CASTGTPQGAQETQYF
TRBD1	TRBV4-1	.	TRBJ1-1	TGCGCCAGCAGCCAAGACCGGGACAGCACCCTGAACACTGAAGCTTTCTTT	CASSQDRDSTLNTEAFF
.	TRBV19	once	TRBJ1-1	TGTGCCAGTAGTACTCTTTTTTCGAACACTGAAGCTTTCTTT	CASSTLFSNTEAFF
.	TRBV7-3	few	TRBJ2-7	TGTGCCAGCAGCCCCTTTGGGGGAGGAGATTACGAGCAGTACTTC	CASSPFGGGDYEQYF
.	TRBV16	.	TRBJ1-1	TGTGCCAGCAGCCAATTAACGGGGGAAATGAGCACTGAAGCTTTCTTT	CASSQLTGEMSTEAFF
.	TRBV18	.	TRBJ1-2	TGTGCCAGCTCACCGGAGGAAGTTGGGTTAGACTATGGCTACACCTTC	CASSPEEVGLDYGYTF
TRBD2	TRBV29-1	.	TRBJ2-7	TGCAGCGTCGGGACTAGCGGGCTCTCCTACGAGCAGTACTTC	CSVGTSGLSYEQYF
TRBD1	TRBV6-5	once	TRBJ2-7	TGTGCCAGCAGTCCCGGGACAGGGGCACCCTACGAGCAGTACTTC	CASSPGTGAPYEQYF
TRBD1	TRBV10-3	.	TRBJ1-2	TGTGCCATCAGTGCCGGGACAGAAACTAATGGCTACACCTTC	CAISAGTETNGYTF
.	TRBV6-1	.	TRBJ1-5	TGTGCCAGCAGTGAGATGGAGGGGAATCAGCCCCAGCATTTT	CASSEMEGNQPQHF
.	TRBV30	once	TRBJ2-2	TGTGCCTTGGAAAGACAGACCAACACCGGGGAGCTGTTTTTT	CALERQTNTGELFF
.	TRBV9	once	TRBJ2-1	TGTGCCAGCAGTGATAGGGGGAGTGGGGACAATGAGCAGTTCTTC	CASSDRGSGDNEQFF
TRBD1	TRBV7-3	.	TRBJ1-1	TGTGCCAGCAGCTCGGATGGGACAGGGGGGCCCACTGAAGCTTTCTTT	CASSSDGTGGPTEAFF
.	TRBV5-6	.	TRBJ1-1	TGTGCCAGCAGCCGGTGGGAGGCCTCCGGTGAAGCTTTCTTT	CASSRWEASGEAFF